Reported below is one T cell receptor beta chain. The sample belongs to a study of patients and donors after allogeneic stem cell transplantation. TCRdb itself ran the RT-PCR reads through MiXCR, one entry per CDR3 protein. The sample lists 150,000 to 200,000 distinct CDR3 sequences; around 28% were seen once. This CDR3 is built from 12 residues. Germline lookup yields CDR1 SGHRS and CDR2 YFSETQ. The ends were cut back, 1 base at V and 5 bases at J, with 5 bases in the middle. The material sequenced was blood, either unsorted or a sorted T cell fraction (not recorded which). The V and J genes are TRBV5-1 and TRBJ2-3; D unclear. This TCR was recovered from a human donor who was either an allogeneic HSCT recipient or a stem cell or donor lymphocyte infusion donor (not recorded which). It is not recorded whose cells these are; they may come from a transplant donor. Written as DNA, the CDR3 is TGCGCCAGCAGCTTGAATAAAGATACGCAGTATTTT. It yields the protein CASSLNKDTQYF.